The sample holds one count of the clone carrying this T cell receptor beta chain. Repertoires were generated with immunoSEQ multiplex PCR, while TCRdb's copy carries only in-frame clones and drops some. This repertoire shows 600,000 to 900,000 clones, 75% to 90% found once; its top ten account for more than 0.01%. The germline V gene encodes CDR1 SGDLS and CDR2 YYNGEE. This CDR3 has 14 amino acids. V was shortened by 5 bases and J by 6 bases, with 16 bases between the two germline ends. The sample comes from a study of shared T cell receptors in the human thymus. The same specimen was also included in a second study, on human thymus T cells. As that report states: Congenital heart defects were the reason for the corrective surgery that the donors, healthy Finnish infants, were having. Resections obtained during corrective heart surgery supplied the thymus tissue. Among thymic and blood repertoires, usage of V and J genes appeared biased.

The gene calls are TRBV9 and TRBJ2-3; D not resolved. The clonotype comes from a girl in the first two years of life with a congenital heart defect. The sample consisted of thymocytes. This chain's CDR3 is CASSTLTRGDTQYF. In nucleotides, the CDR3 is TGTGCCAGCAGTACTTTAACACGAGGCGATACGCAGTATTTT.